Listed below are T cell receptor beta chains from one sample, sequenced in a study of regulatory T cells in long-lasting Graves disease. TCRdb independently ran MiXCR on the multiplex PCR reads; one entry per CDR3 protein. Here the sample spans 390,000 or so distinct CDR3 sequences, roughly 12% being singletons. In addition, the sample was reused for a study of T cells in Graves' hyperthyroidism and ophthalmopathy.

The material sequenced was peripheral blood mononuclear cells (PBMCs), taken at new diagnosis, from a patient treated with antithyroid drugs. The receptors originated from a woman under 30 with Graves disease. Each CDR3 is given with its conserved first and last residue. The D gene is left open where the match is weak. Clone size is not always given. Where it is, it says once, few, many or a class for expanded clones.

clone_size	v_call	j_call	d_call	cdr3_nt	cdr3_aa
-	TRBV10-3	TRBJ2-1	TRBD2	TGTGCCCCTGCGTTTGCGGGAGTAGGGAACAATGAGCAGTTCTTC	CAPAFAGVGNNEQFF
many	TRBV14	TRBJ1-1	-	TGTGCCAGCAGCCTTTCCTCATGGGCTGAAGCTTTCTTT	CASSLSSWAEAFF
-	TRBV19	TRBJ2-1	TRBD2	TGTGCCAGTAGGAAGAGTCTAGCGGGGGGTCCAGTCTTC	CASRKSLAGGPVF
few	TRBV20-1	TRBJ1-6	-	TGCAGTGCTAGAGCGGGAGAGGGCCGGGATTCACCCCTCCACTTT	CSARAGEGRDSPLHF
-	TRBV2	TRBJ2-7	TRBD2	TGTGCCAGCAGCGTTAGCGGGAGGAGCTCCTACGAGCAGTACTTC	CASSVSGRSSYEQYF
many	TRBV19	TRBJ1-5	TRBD1	TGTGCCAGTAGGCGGGGACAGTACAATCAGCCCCAGCATTTT	CASRRGQYNQPQHF
many	TRBV6-5	TRBJ2-1	-	TGTGCCAGCAGTTACGCTAGTACGTTATCATATGAGCAGTTCTTC	CASSYASTLSYEQFF
many	TRBV7-9	TRBJ1-1	-	TGTGCCAGCAGCTTAGTTGGCCTCATGAACACTGAAGCTTTCTTT	CASSLVGLMNTEAFF
many	TRBV7-2	TRBJ2-6	-	TGTGCCAGCAGCCCAAGTTCTGGGGCCAACGTCCTGACTTTC	CASSPSSGANVLTF
many	TRBV7-9	TRBJ2-1	TRBD2	TGTGCCAGCAGCTTGGGTCTAGCGGAAGACAATGAGCAGTTCTTC	CASSLGLAEDNEQFF
few	TRBV20-1	TRBJ2-1	TRBD2	TGCAGTGCTACAATTAGCGGGAGGGCTTACAATGAGCAGTTCTTC	CSATISGRAYNEQFF
many	TRBV12-3/TRBV12-4	TRBJ2-7	TRBD2	TGTGCCAGCAGTTCCTTTAGCGGGACCCCACCCTACGAGCAGTACTTC	CASSSFSGTPPYEQYF
many	TRBV4-1	TRBJ2-1	-	TGCGCCAGCAGCCAAGTGCTCACTCGGAATGAGCAGTTCTTC	CASSQVLTRNEQFF
-	TRBV6-5	TRBJ1-1	-	TGTGCCAGCAGTTACTCGAGTGTTACAGCTGAAGCTTTCTTT	CASSYSSVTAEAFF
many	TRBV12-3/TRBV12-4	TRBJ2-3	-	TGTGCCAGCAGTTTCGTCACAGATACGCAGTATTTT	CASSFVTDTQYF
many	TRBV7-9	TRBJ2-5	-	TGTGCCAGCAGCTTTCCCCTGGACGTCGTACAAGAGACCCAGTACTTC	CASSFPLDVVQETQYF
many	TRBV20-1	TRBJ2-7	-	TGCAGTGCGCGCAGGGGAGTGAGCGACGAGCAGTACTTC	CSARRGVSDEQYF
many	TRBV12-3/TRBV12-4	TRBJ2-1	-	TGTGCCAGCAGCCGACGGGCTCGGGGTGAGCAGTTCTTC	CASSRRARGEQFF
-	TRBV6-1	TRBJ2-5	TRBD2	TGTGCCAGCAGTCAAGGGACTAGCGGGAGATACCAAGAGACCCAGTACTTC	CASSQGTSGRYQETQYF
-	TRBV24-1	TRBJ2-1	-	TGTGCCACCAGCCGGATTGAGCAGTTCTTC	CATSRIEQFF
many	TRBV28	TRBJ2-1	TRBD1	TGTGCCAGCAGTTTATGGAAAGGGGGCCCGAACAATGAGCAGTTCTTC	CASSLWKGGPNNEQFF
many	TRBV28	TRBJ2-4	-	TGTGCCAGCAGCCCCTCTTTGGGGCAGACGGTGATGTACTTC	CASSPSLGQTVMYF
many	TRBV20-1	TRBJ2-7	-	TGCAGTGCTAGAGGGGTTGGCTACGAGCAGTACTTC	CSARGVGYEQYF
few	TRBV28	TRBJ2-4	-	TGTGCCAGCACAGCAGGGTCCGGCATTCAGTACTTC	CASTAGSGIQYF
many	TRBV4-1	TRBJ2-1	TRBD2	TGCGCCAGCAGCGATCTAGCGGGGAGACTCAATGAGCAGTTCTTC	CASSDLAGRLNEQFF
-	TRBV13	TRBJ2-1	TRBD2	TGTGCCAGCAAGCGAACTAGCGGGAGGGCAAAGAATGAGCAGTTCTTC	CASKRTSGRAKNEQFF
many	TRBV11-2	TRBJ2-3	-	TGTGCCAGCAGCTTAGGGAGACTACCAGATACGCAGTATTTT	CASSLGRLPDTQYF
few	TRBV7-9	TRBJ2-6	-	TGTGCCAGCAGCCCCACGCAGGGAACCGCCTCTGGGGCCAACGTCCTGACTTTC	CASSPTQGTASGANVLTF
many	TRBV20-1	TRBJ2-7	TRBD1	TGCAGTGCTAGTAAGGGGGCTAGGACCTACGAGCAGTACTTC	CSASKGARTYEQYF
many	TRBV7-2	TRBJ1-1	-	TGTGCCAGCAGCCCGGGGGGAGTGAACACTGAAGCTTTCTTT	CASSPGGVNTEAFF
-	TRBV6-1	TRBJ2-3	-	TGTGCCAGCAGCCGGCGGGGGACAATAGCGGATACGCAGTATTTT	CASSRRGTIADTQYF
few	TRBV19	TRBJ1-2	-	TGTGCCAGTCATTCTTCGGGCTCTCCAAGCAACTATGGCTACACCTTC	CASHSSGSPSNYGYTF
many	TRBV7-6	TRBJ1-1	-	TGTGCCAGCAGCCTAGGGCCCCGGACTGAAGCTTTCTTT	CASSLGPRTEAFF
-	TRBV5-1	TRBJ2-5	-	TGCGCCAGCAGCTTGGGGGGGGCCGGACCCCAGTACTTC	CASSLGGAGPQYF
many	TRBV2	TRBJ2-3	-	TGTGCCAGCATCAGGGACCAAAGCGATACGCAGTATTTT	CASIRDQSDTQYF
-	TRBV18	TRBJ2-7	TRBD1	TGTGCCAGCTCACCCCTTGGACAGGGAGCCTCCCACGAGCAGTACTTC	CASSPLGQGASHEQYF
few	TRBV18	TRBJ2-1	TRBD2	TGTGCCAGCTCACCACAGCGGGGCTCGGGGTCCTACAATGAGCAGTTCTTC	CASSPQRGSGSYNEQFF
many	TRBV2	TRBJ1-5	-	TGTGCCAGCAGTGAAGCCGATCAGGGGCCCTATAGCAATCAGCCCCAGCATTTT	CASSEADQGPYSNQPQHF
many	TRBV15	TRBJ2-7	-	TGTGCCACCAGCAGATCCAGACCGGGAACCTCGAGCTCCTACGAGCAGTACTTC	CATSRSRPGTSSSYEQYF
many	TRBV7-6	TRBJ2-1	-	TGTGCCAGCAGCTCCGGTAGCGGCTCCTACAATGAGCAGTTCTTC	CASSSGSGSYNEQFF
-	TRBV6-2/TRBV6-3	TRBJ1-1	TRBD1	TGTGCCAGCAGTTATGCCGGGACAGTTAACACTGAAGCTTTCTTT	CASSYAGTVNTEAFF
many	TRBV5-5	TRBJ2-7	TRBD1	TGTGCCAGCAGCTTGGCCTTCGGAGCAGGGGGATGGGACGAGCAGTACTTC	CASSLAFGAGGWDEQYF
many	TRBV7-2	TRBJ2-1	-	TGTGCCAGCAGCTACTACAATGAGCAGTTCTTC	CASSYYNEQFF
many	TRBV29-1	TRBJ2-1	TRBD2	TGCAGCGTCGAACCCGGGACTAGCCGGTCCTACAATGAGCAGTTCTTC	CSVEPGTSRSYNEQFF
many	TRBV28	TRBJ2-5	TRBD2	TGTGCCAGCAGTTTGCGGCTGGGGGGGGAGAAAAAGACCCAGTACTTC	CASSLRLGGEKKTQYF
many	TRBV6-1	TRBJ2-3	-	TGTGCCAGCACCGCCCGAAACATCGGGCCAGATACGCAGTATTTT	CASTARNIGPDTQYF
-	TRBV10-3	TRBJ1-1	TRBD1	TGTGCCATCAGTGAGCCCTTGGGGACAGGGGGCAGTCGGGGCTATACTGAAGCTTTCTTT	CAISEPLGTGGSRGYTEAFF
few	TRBV12-3/TRBV12-4	TRBJ2-5	TRBD2	TGTGCCAGCAGCGTAGATCAGGCGGGAGGAGAGACCCAGTACTTC	CASSVDQAGGETQYF
many	TRBV10-3	TRBJ1-1	-	TGTGCCATCCAGGGTAGGGACACTGAAGCTTTCTTT	CAIQGRDTEAFF